The clone carrying this T cell receptor (beta chain) was counted a single time. These data are taken from a study of blood T cell repertoires in COVID-19. Overall study context: PBMCs, B-cell-depleted T cells, or T cells provided the cDNA or gDNA that made up the material.

Some clones are missing from TCRdb's copy, which holds only in-frame ones; the method was immunoSEQ multiplex PCR. The sample yields 310,000 or so clones, about 90% seen once. The CDR3 consists of 16 residues. V gave up 0 bases and J gave up 4 bases; unmatched junction bases: 5. Germline assignment: CDR1 MGHRA and CDR2 YSYEKL. The genes are TRBV4-1 and TRBJ2-7; 11 nucleotides match TRBD2. Sequences were obtained from peripheral blood. The sequence derives from a man between 18 and 35 years old who had recovered from COVID-19. DNA for the CDR3: TGCGCCAGCAGCCAAGAACGGTCTAGCGGGAGGTACGAGCAGTACTTC. Protein sequence: CASSQERSSGRYEQYF.